The next 21 T cell receptor beta chains were all read from a single sample in a study of early T cells in non-severe SARS-CoV-2 infection. TCRdb independently ran MiXCR on the 5' RACE reads; one entry per CDR3 protein. The sample gives roughly 75,000 distinct CDR3 sequences, about 12% of which show up once; roughly 3.6% is in the top ten. What was sequenced was whole blood. Every receptor here comes from an adult who was a healthcare worker with PCR-confirmed SARS-CoV-2 infection or an uninfected control (not recorded which).

This clonotype was picked up a small number of times. This chain joins TRBV11-2 and TRBJ1-1; possible D gene TRBD1, 6 bases. Trimming took 5 bases from V and 4 from J, leaving 20 bases between them. This CDR3 is 16 amino acids long. Germline V gives CDR1 SGHAT, CDR2 FQNNGV. CDR3: CASSPQWGASGTEAFF. The DNA of the CDR3 is TGTGCCAGCAGCCCACAGTGGGGGGCTAGTGGCACTGAAGCTTTCTTT.

This clonotype was counted ten times or more. The V and J genes are TRBV20-1 and TRBJ2-3; no definite D call. CDR1 is DFQATT, CDR2 SNEGSKA, per germline (reference sequence). The CDR3 runs to 15 residues. Trimming pared 3 bases from V and 2 bases from J, leaving 15 bases between. The DNA for the CDR3 is TGCAGTGCTAGCCAGCTAGGCGGCCCCACAGATACGCAGTATTTT. Translating it yields CSASQLGGPTDTQYF.

The rearrangement links TRBV18 to TRBJ2-7; 8 bases line up with TRBD1. Germline lookup yields CDR1 KGHSH and CDR2 LQKENI. V gave up 3 bases and J gave up 4 bases; unmatched junction bases: 5. The CDR3 runs 14 residues. The CDR3: CASSPGTGFYEQYF. CDR3 DNA: TGTGCCAGCTCACCGGGGACAGGATTTTACGAGCAGTACTTC.

This clonotype came up many times. This chain uses TRBV5-4 with TRBJ2-1; 7 bases agree with TRBD1. Germline V gene sequence: CDR1 SGHNT, CDR2 YYREEE (reference sequence). The CDR3 is 14 amino acids. The trim removed 4 bases at V and 0 bases at J, leaving 1 base unmatched. The CDR3 region is CASSGTVSYNEQFF. Written as DNA, the CDR3 is TGTGCCAGCAGCGGGACAGTCTCCTACAATGAGCAGTTCTTC.

Many counts were recorded for this clonotype. This rearrangement joins TRBV20-1 to TRBJ2-7; D not resolved. Germline CDR1 and CDR2: DFQATT and SNEGSKA (reference sequence). Deletions cut 1 base from V and 4 bases from J, with 5 bases between. The CDR3 spans 11 residues. The CDR3 sequence: CSARVLYEQYF. In DNA form, the CDR3 reads TGCAGTGCTAGAGTCCTATACGAGCAGTACTTC.

J is TRBJ2-2 and V is TRBV3-1; D is unclear. Germline CDR1 and CDR2: LGHDT and YNNKEL (reference sequence). Trimming cost V 5 bases and J 0 bases, with 4 bases left between them. The CDR3 has 13 residues. As DNA, the CDR3 is TGTGCCAGCAGCGATCCGAACACCGGGGAGCTGTTTTTT. The encoded protein is CASSDPNTGELFF.

The rearrangement links TRBV5-6 to TRBJ2-3, with a weak D call TRBD2 (6 bases). The germline V and J ends were trimmed by 1 base and 4 bases, with 13 bases remaining between them. Germline V gene sequence: CDR1 SGHDT, CDR2 YYEEEE. CDR3 length equals 15 residues. The CDR3 is CASSLRGGRADTQYF. The CDR3 coding sequence is TGTGCCAGCAGCTTGAGGGGAGGAAGAGCAGATACGCAGTATTTT.

Many counts were recorded for this clonotype. The chain uses TRBV10-3 and TRBJ2-1; 8 nucleotides agree with TRBD1. CDR1 and CDR2 (germline): ENHRY, SYGVKD. V lost 3 bases, J lost 2 bases, and 6 bases stayed unmatched. There are 16 residues in the CDR3. The CDR3 reads CAISDLLTGAYNEQFF. The CDR3 DNA follows: TGTGCCATCAGTGACCTTCTGACAGGGGCCTACAATGAGCAGTTCTTC.

This clonotype was picked up many times. This chain joins TRBV6-5 and TRBJ1-1, with D maybe TRBD1 (6 bases). Germline V CDR1 and CDR2: MNHEY, SVGAGI. V shed 6 bases and J shed 0 bases, with 11 bases lying between them. The CDR3 covers 14 residues. The CDR3 DNA sequence: TGTGCCAGCAGGACAGGAACCTTGAACACTGAAGCTTTCTTT. Protein: CASRTGTLNTEAFF.

Only a few counts were recorded for this clonotype. This chain connects TRBV30 to TRBJ2-1; 9 bases agree with TRBD2. With V trimmed by 2 bases and J by 9 bases, 5 bases remained unmatched. This CDR3 region has 13 residues. Germline V lookup: CDR1 GTSNPN, CDR2 SVGIG (reference sequence). CDR3 DNA: TGTGCCTGGAGTCAGGGACTAGCTGGTGAGCAGTTCTTC. This codes for CAWSQGLAGEQFF.

This clonotype was picked up many times. V is TRBV2 and J is TRBJ2-1; 14 bases match TRBD2. The CDR3 runs 16 residues. Unmatched junction bases numbered 8, after V lost 6 bases and J lost 7 bases. The germline CDR1 and CDR2 sequences are SNHLY and FYNNEI. Here the CDR3 reads CASSAPGLAGDNEQFF. The CDR3 DNA sequence: TGTGCCAGCAGCGCTCCGGGACTAGCGGGAGATAATGAGCAGTTCTTC.

This clonotype showed up just a few times. The V gene is TRBV5-6, the J gene TRBJ2-5; D might be TRBD1 (6 bases). There are 16 residues in the CDR3. Trimming left V 5 bases short and J 4 bases short, with 21 bases between. Germline V lookup: CDR1 SGHDT, CDR2 YYEEEE. CDR3 amino acids: CASSRLFGGSPETQYF. The CDR3 nucleotides are TGTGCCAGCAGTCGTCTTTTTGGGGGCAGCCCAGAGACCCAGTACTTC.

The rearrangement uses TRBV18 and TRBJ1-2, with a tentative D call TRBD1 (6 bases). The germline CDR1 and CDR2 sequences are KGHSH and LQKENI. The CDR3 totals 15 residues. V was clipped by 0 bases and J by 4 bases, with 12 bases between them. The CDR3 region is CASSPPSGDRYGYTF. In DNA form, the CDR3 reads TGTGCCAGCTCACCACCGTCAGGGGACCGCTATGGCTACACCTTC.

The chain couples TRBV29-1 to TRBJ2-7; the D gene is possibly TRBD2 (5 bases). Trimming stripped 6 bases from V and 0 bases from J, with 15 bases between. CDR1 and CDR2 from the germline V gene are SQVTM and ANQGSEA. The CDR3 length is 14 residues. CDR3 region: CSVPGFAPSYEQYF. The DNA of the CDR3 is TGCAGCGTCCCGGGGTTTGCCCCCTCCTACGAGCAGTACTTC.

V gene TRBV20-1 combines with J gene TRBJ2-5, with TRBD2 matching over 11 bases. The germline CDR1 and CDR2 sequences are DFQATT and SNEGSKA (reference sequence). The CDR3 totals 15 residues. J gave up 5 bases and V 4 bases, and 9 bases lay outside the gene matches. The CDR3 sequence: CSANSGRAQDETQYF. The CDR3 region has the DNA TGCAGTGCTAATAGCGGGAGGGCGCAAGATGAGACCCAGTACTTC.

In this sample, this clonotype is medium-sized. CDR3 coding DNA: TGTGCCAGCAAATCCGGGGACCCCGGCAATCAGCCCCAGCATTTT. Translated: CASKSGDPGNQPQHF. This chain connects TRBV12-3 or TRBV12-4 to TRBJ1-5, with D maybe TRBD1 (5 bases). The V end lost 7 bases, the J end lost 2 bases, and 15 bases lay between the germline ends. The CDR3 runs 15 residues.

This clonotype was found a few times. The chain carries TRBV5-6 and TRBJ2-1; D is possibly TRBD1 (5 bases). Germline V gene sequence: CDR1 SGHDT, CDR2 YYEEEE. There are 13 residues in the CDR3. Trimming pared 4 bases from V and 7 bases from J, leaving 12 bases between. CDR3: CASSVGLGNEQFF. CDR3 coding DNA: TGTGCCAGCAGCGTGGGGCTAGGGAATGAGCAGTTCTTC.

This clonotype has just a few counts. The rearrangement uses TRBV6-1 and TRBJ2-2; a possible D gene is TRBD1 (6 bases). Per the germline V gene, CDR1 is MNHNS and CDR2 is SASEGT. V dropped 11 bases and J dropped 1 base, with 14 bases sitting between them. The length of the CDR3 is 14 residues. The CDR3 here is CAFQRGGNTGELFF. CDR3 DNA: TGTGCCTTTCAGCGAGGGGGGAACACCGGGGAGCTGTTTTTT.

This clonotype was seen many times. CDR3 sequence (DNA): TGTGCCAGCAGTTTATCGGCCGATTATGGCTACACCTTC. Its protein product is CASSLSADYGYTF. The J gene is TRBJ1-2, the V gene TRBV27, with D hard to call. The germline CDR1 and CDR2 sequences are MNHEY and SMNVEV (reference sequence). This CDR3 is 13 amino acids long. The germline V and J ends were trimmed by 0 bases and 5 bases, with 7 bases remaining between them.

This clonotype showed up just a few times. V gene TRBV27 combines with J gene TRBJ2-7, with D tentatively TRBD1 (5 bases). The CDR3 contains 18 residues. Germline V gives CDR1 MNHEY, CDR2 SMNVEV (reference sequence). With 2 bases removed from V and 3 bases from J, the gap between germline ends came to 23 bases. This CDR3 is CASSLNPPAGKLGYEQYF. Here the CDR3 DNA reads TGTGCCAGCAGTTTAAACCCCCCGGCAGGGAAGCTTGGCTACGAGCAGTACTTC.

The chain joins TRBV5-4 to TRBJ2-5, with D possibly matching TRBD2 (6 bases). Trimming removed 1 base at V and 4 bases at J, with 11 bases between. In germline, CDR1 is SGHNT, CDR2 YYREEE (reference sequence). The length of the CDR3 is 14 residues. CDR3 region: CASSLWGERETQYF. The CDR3 region has the DNA TGTGCCAGCAGCTTGTGGGGGGAACGAGAGACCCAGTACTTC. Full variable domain (rest looked up from reference TRBV5-4 and TRBJ2-5): ETGVTQSPTHLIKTRGQQVTLRCSSQSGHNTVSWYQQALGQGPQFIFQYYREEENGRGNFPPRFSGLQFPNYSSELNVNALELDDSALYLCASSLWGERETQYFGPGTRLLVL.